The following is a T cell receptor (beta chain) sequence with its context. Its target is not known. This entry belongs to a study of cytomegalovirus exposure and HLA in healthy donors. Generated by immunoSEQ multiplex PCR, the TCRdb table keeps only in-frame clones and is missing some. Of 150,000 to 200,000 clones listed, approximately 80% are singletons. Trimming stripped 3 bases from V and 0 bases from J, with 12 bases between. The CDR3 sequence is 16 residues long. In germline, CDR1 is SGHDT, CDR2 YYEEEE. Overall study results and limits: Investigators reported 164 TCR beta chains as tied to cytomegalovirus.

The source material was PBMCs. The TCR sequence derives from a man between 18 and 35 years old in good health and CMV-seropositive. The genes are TRBV5-6 and TRBJ2-2, with D possibly matching TRBD1 (5 bases). The CDR3 sequence: CASSSQGTANTGELFF. The CDR3 coding sequence is TGTGCCAGCAGCTCGCAGGGTACGGCGAACACCGGGGAGCTGTTTTTT.